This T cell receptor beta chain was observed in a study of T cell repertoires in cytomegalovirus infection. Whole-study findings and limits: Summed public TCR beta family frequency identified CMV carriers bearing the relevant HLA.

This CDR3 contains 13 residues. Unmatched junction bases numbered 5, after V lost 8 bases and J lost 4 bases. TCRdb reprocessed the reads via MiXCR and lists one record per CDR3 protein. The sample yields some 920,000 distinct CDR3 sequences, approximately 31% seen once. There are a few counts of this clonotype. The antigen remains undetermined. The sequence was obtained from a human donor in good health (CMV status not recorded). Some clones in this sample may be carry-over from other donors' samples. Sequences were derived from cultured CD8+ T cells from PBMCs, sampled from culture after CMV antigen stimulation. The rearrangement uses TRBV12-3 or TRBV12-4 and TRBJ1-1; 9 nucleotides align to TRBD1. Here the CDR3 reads CASPRQGGTEAFF. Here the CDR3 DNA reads TGTGCCAGCCCAAGACAGGGGGGCACTGAAGCTTTCTTT.